These 20 T cell receptor beta chains came from one sample sequenced in a study of graft-versus-host responses after intestinal transplantation. No antigen is known for these receptors. Using immunoSEQ multiplex PCR, the repertoire was profiled, and TCRdb retains in-frame clones only, with some absent. The repertoire includes about 90,000 clones, approximately 92% of them detected once, and around 0.49% sits in the top ten. This material consisted of unstimulated CD8+ T cells sorted from spleen or lymph node cells, taken before intestinal transplant. The receptors come from a human donor who received an intestinal transplant.

This rearrangement joins TRBV27 to TRBJ2-5; 10 nucleotides match TRBD1. The germline V gene encodes CDR1 MNHEY and CDR2 SMNVEV (reference sequence). The CDR3 covers 18 residues. J was trimmed by 3 bases and V by 0 bases; bases with no gene match: 10. The CDR3 loop reads CASSLSRTGGPWKETQYF. The CDR3 DNA sequence: TGTGCCAGCAGTTTATCTCGGACAGGGGGGCCCTGGAAAGAGACCCAGTACTTC.

V usage is TRBV27 and J usage is TRBJ1-5; tentatively, D is TRBD1 (5 bases). Germline values: CDR1 MNHEY, CDR2 SMNVEV (reference sequence). With 3 bases removed from V and 9 bases from J, the gap between germline ends came to 9 bases. The CDR3 is 12 amino acids. The CDR3 DNA follows: TGTGCCAGCAGTTTCCAGGGTTCGCCCCAGCATTTT. It specifies CASSFQGSPQHF.

As for this clone: This sample includes further DNA sequences coding for the same CDR3. V usage is TRBV19 and J usage is TRBJ1-5; TRBD1 aligns across 9 bases. Losses at the gene ends were 6 bases for V and 2 bases for J; bases not matched to a gene: 5. Germline V gene lookup returns CDR1 LNHDA and CDR2 SQIVND (reference sequence). The CDR3 consists of 15 residues. CDR3 protein: CASSWGQGGNQPQHF. In DNA form, the CDR3 reads TGTGCCAGTAGCTGGGGACAGGGTGGCAATCAGCCCCAGCATTTT.

This clone appeared a single time. CDR3 region: CASSNHNPAMYEQYF. The CDR3 DNA sequence: TGTGCCAGCAGCAACCATAATCCCGCGATGTACGAGCAGTACTTC. The rearrangement joins TRBV27 to TRBJ2-7, with no clear D. Looked up from germline, CDR1 is MNHEY and CDR2 is SMNVEV (reference sequence). The CDR3 runs 15 residues. V was shortened by 6 bases and J by 4 bases, with 19 bases between the two germline ends.

This chain connects TRBV5-1 to TRBJ2-7; 9 nucleotides agree with TRBD1. After removal of 4 bases from V and 5 bases from J, the junction contained 10 bases not matched to a gene. The length of the CDR3 is 15 residues. Germline V gene lookup returns CDR1 SGHRS and CDR2 YFSETQ. CDR3 bases: TGCGCCAGCAGCAAGGGACAGGGACTCTTCCACGAGCAGTACTTC. This sequence encodes CASSKGQGLFHEQYF.

V and J are TRBV28 and TRBJ2-1; the D gene is possibly TRBD1 (5 bases). Germline lookup yields CDR1 MDHEN and CDR2 SYDVKM. This CDR3 is 16 amino acids long. V was trimmed by 2 bases and J by 4 bases, leaving 15 bases between them. The CDR3 loop is CASSLVRQGIYNEQFF. In DNA form, the CDR3 reads TGTGCCAGCAGTTTAGTGCGTCAGGGCATATACAATGAGCAGTTCTTC. The entire variable domain, with the rest obtained from reference TRBV28 and TRBJ2-1, is as follows: DVKVTQSSRYLVKRTGEKVFLECVQDMDHENMFWYRQDPGLGLRLIYFSYDVKMKEKGDIPEGYSVSREKKERFSLILESASTNQTSMYLCASSLVRQGIYNEQFFGPGTRLTVL.

In this sample, this clone turned up once. V gene TRBV4-1 combines with J gene TRBJ2-7; the match to TRBD1 covers 7 bases. The germline V gene has CDR1 MGHRA and CDR2 YSYEKL. With 0 bases clipped from V and 3 bases from J, the junction kept 5 bases outside the gene matches. This CDR3 is 15 amino acids long. The DNA of the CDR3 is TGCGCCAGCAGCCAAGAAGGTCGGACAGGCTACGAGCAGTACTTC. Translation gives CASSQEGRTGYEQYF.

J is TRBJ1-1 and V is TRBV21-1. TRBV21-1 is a pseudogene locus. There are 15 residues in the CDR3. The CDR3, as DNA: TGTGCCAGCAGCAAAGGATGGGGGGGAAACACTGAAGCTTTCTTT. This translates into CASSKGWGGNTEAFF.

The genes are TRBV2 and TRBJ1-2; weak D call: TRBD1 (5 bases). The CDR3 contains 12 residues. Trimming pared 6 bases from V and 8 bases from J, leaving 13 bases between. CDR1 is SNHLY and CDR2 is FYNNEI in the germline V gene. The CDR3 reads CASSTDTSGYTF. As DNA, the CDR3 is TGTGCCAGCAGCACGGACACTTCCGGCTACACCTTC.

V gene TRBV7-9 combines with J gene TRBJ2-5; D gene unclear. The end of the DNA aligns better with TRBJ2-7, so the J call may be wrong. CDR1 SEHNR and CDR2 FQNEAQ come from the germline V gene (reference sequence). The CDR3 covers 13 residues. In DNA form, the CDR3 reads TGTGCCAGCAGCTCCGTACGGGTCTTCGAGCAGTACTTC. Encoded protein: CASSSVRVFEQYF.

The chain employs TRBV7-8 and TRBJ2-7, with D unresolved. The V end was cut by 5 bases, the J end by 3 bases, with 11 bases between. Germline V CDR1 and CDR2: SGHVS, FQNEAQ. The CDR3 sequence is 13 residues long. The CDR3 sequence is CASSPPRNYEQYF. CDR3 bases: TGTGCCAGCAGCCCACCTAGAAACTACGAGCAGTACTTC.

The chain combines TRBV9 with TRBJ2-7; 9 bases line up with TRBD2. The CDR3 is 16 amino acids. V lost 2 bases and J lost 1; bases outside the gene matches: 7. Germline CDR1 reads SGDLS; CDR2 reads YYNGEE. Here the CDR3 reads CASSVSSGGPSYEQYF. The CDR3 DNA reads TGTGCCAGCAGCGTCTCCAGCGGGGGGCCGTCCTACGAGCAGTACTTC.

The V gene is TRBV11-1, the J gene TRBJ2-3; 10 bases are a match to TRBD2. V trimming: 5 bases; J trimming: 8 bases; junction bases outside the gene matches: 13. The CDR3 consists of 16 residues. CDR1 and CDR2 (germline): SGHAT, FQDESV (reference sequence). The DNA of the CDR3 is TGTGCCAGCAGCCCCTCCCGAGGACTAGCGGCCGGTACGCAGTATTTT. Translating gives CASSPSRGLAAGTQYF.

This rearrangement joins TRBV7-9 to TRBJ1-5, with 8 bases lining up with TRBD1. CDR3 length equals 18 residues. Trimming took 4 bases from V and 0 from J; bases not matched to a gene: 11. Germline CDR1 SEHNR, CDR2 FQNEAQ (reference sequence). The CDR3 sequence: CASSYFRLRGPSNQPQHF. The CDR3 nucleotides are TGTGCCAGCAGCTACTTTCGCCTCAGGGGGCCTAGCAATCAGCCCCAGCATTTT. The full variable domain, with the rest looked up from reference TRBV7-9 and TRBJ1-5, is DTGVSQNPRHKITKRGQNVTFRCDPISEHNRLYWYRQTLGQGPEFLTYFQNEAQLEKSRLLSDRFSAERPKGSFSTLEIQRTEQGDSAMYLCASSYFRLRGPSNQPQHFGDGTRLSIL.

The genes are TRBV5-6 and TRBJ2-7, with D perhaps matching TRBD2 (5 bases). The CDR3 loop spans 15 amino acids. V lost 0 bases, J lost 7 bases, and 17 bases lay in between. From germline, CDR1 is SGHDT and CDR2 YYEEEE. CDR3 bases: TGTGCCAGCAGCTTGGTACGTGCCCACCCGGGGGAGCAGTACTTC. It is translated as CASSLVRAHPGEQYF.

The gene calls are TRBV4-2 and TRBJ1-5; D unresolved. This CDR3 is built from 16 residues. Germline V gives CDR1 LGHNA, CDR2 YNFKEQ. Trimming took off 2 bases at V and 5 bases at J, with 16 bases between the two ends. CDR3 DNA: TGTGCCAGCAGCCAATACCTCGGAGAGAGATATCAGCCCCAGCATTTT. Its protein product is CASSQYLGERYQPQHF.

J is TRBJ1-2 and V is TRBV19; D remains unclear. In germline, CDR1 is LNHDA, CDR2 SQIVND (reference sequence). V was trimmed by 1 base and J by 4 bases, leaving 13 bases between them. This CDR3 contains 15 residues. CDR3 loop: CASSIAGVPTYGYTF. The CDR3 DNA sequence: TGTGCCAGTAGTATAGCCGGGGTCCCAACCTATGGCTACACCTTC.

The genes are TRBV27 and TRBJ2-7; 7 nucleotides match TRBD1. CDR1 and CDR2 (germline): MNHEY, SMNVEV (reference sequence). V shed 3 bases and J 3 bases; nucleotides not matched to a gene: 5. This CDR3 contains 14 residues. Here the CDR3 reads CASSFTGDLYEQYF. The CDR3 region has the DNA TGTGCCAGCAGTTTTACAGGGGATCTCTACGAGCAGTACTTC.

This chain joins TRBV4-1 and TRBJ2-7; 7 bases are shared with TRBD1. The CDR3 is made up of 16 amino acids. The ends lost 5 bases at V and 2 bases at J; junction bases unmatched: 12. Germline V gene sequence: CDR1 MGHRA, CDR2 YSYEKL. As DNA, the CDR3 is TGCGCCAGCAGCGGAGAGACAGGGAAGGTGACCTACGAGCAGTACTTC. This sequence encodes CASSGETGKVTYEQYF.

This rearrangement joins TRBV27 to TRBJ2-2, with D maybe TRBD1 (6 bases). This CDR3 spans 14 amino acids. CDR1 is MNHEY and CDR2 is SMNVEV in the germline V gene (reference sequence). V lost 3 bases and J 7 bases, leaving 12 bases between the germline ends. This chain's CDR3 is CASSLAGDGGELFF. The CDR3 nucleotides read TGTGCCAGCAGTTTGGCAGGGGACGGCGGGGAGCTGTTTTTT.